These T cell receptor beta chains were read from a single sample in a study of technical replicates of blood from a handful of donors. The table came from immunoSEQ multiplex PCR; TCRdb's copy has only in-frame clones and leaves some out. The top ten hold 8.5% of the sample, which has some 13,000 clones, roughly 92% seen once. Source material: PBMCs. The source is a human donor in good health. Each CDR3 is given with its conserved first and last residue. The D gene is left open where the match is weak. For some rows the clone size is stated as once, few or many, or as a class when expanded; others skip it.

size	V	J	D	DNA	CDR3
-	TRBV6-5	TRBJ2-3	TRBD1	TGTGCCAGCAGGTCCGGGACAGGGCATACAGATACGCAGTATTTT	CASRSGTGHTDTQYF
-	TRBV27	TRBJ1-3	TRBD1	TGTGCCAGCAGTTCAAGGGACAGGGTCGGTGGAAACACCATATATTTT	CASSSRDRVGGNTIYF
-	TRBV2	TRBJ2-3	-	TGTGCCAGCAGTGCTTCCACTAGCAGGTCCCCGCAGTATTTT	CASSASTSRSPQYF
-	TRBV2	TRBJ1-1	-	TGTGCCAGCAGTGAGCGACAGATTAGGACTGAAGCTTTCTTT	CASSERQIRTEAFF
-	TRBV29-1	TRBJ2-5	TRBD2	TGCAGCGTTGAGAACGAGCGGGAATGGGACCAAGAGACCCAGTACTTC	CSVENEREWDQETQYF
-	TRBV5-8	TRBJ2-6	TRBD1	TGTGCCAGCAGCGGGGGACAGGGGAAAACTGGGGCCAACGTCCTGACTTTC	CASSGGQGKTGANVLTF
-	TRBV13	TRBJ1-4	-	TGTGCCAGCAGCTTGGAGGGAACTGGTGAAAAACTGTTTTTT	CASSLEGTGEKLFF
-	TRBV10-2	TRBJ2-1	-	TGCGCCAGCTTGAGCTCCTACAATGAGCAGTTCTTC	CASLSSYNEQFF
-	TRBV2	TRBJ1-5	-	TGTGCCAGCAGACCTGACAGCGATCAGCCCCAGCATTTT	CASRPDSDQPQHF
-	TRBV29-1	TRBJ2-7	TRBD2	TGCAGCGTTGTTGGGACTAGCGACTTCTACGAGCAGTACTTC	CSVVGTSDFYEQYF
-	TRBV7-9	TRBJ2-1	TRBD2	TGTGCCAGCAGCTTAGGTCACAGCGGGGTCCATGAGCAGTTCTTC	CASSLGHSGVHEQFF
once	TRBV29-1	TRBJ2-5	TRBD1	TGCAGCGTTGTGGGGGTGGGACAGGGGCAAGAGACCCAGTACTTC	CSVVGVGQGQETQYF
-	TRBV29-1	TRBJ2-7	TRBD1	TGCAGCGTTACAGGGGGCGCAAACTACGAGCAGTACTTC	CSVTGGANYEQYF
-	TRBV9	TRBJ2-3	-	TGTGCCAGCAGCGTCCACACAGATACGCAGTATTTT	CASSVHTDTQYF
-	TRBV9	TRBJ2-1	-	TGTGCCAGCAGCGTAGAGGCGGTTTACTCCTACAATGAGCAGTTCTTC	CASSVEAVYSYNEQFF
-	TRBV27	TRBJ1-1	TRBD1	TGTGCCAGCAGGCGAACCGGGACAGAGAACACTGAAGCTTTCTTT	CASRRTGTENTEAFF
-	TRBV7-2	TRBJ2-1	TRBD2	TGTGCCAGCAGCTTAAGCGGGGCTGGGTCCTACAATGAGCAGTTCTTC	CASSLSGAGSYNEQFF
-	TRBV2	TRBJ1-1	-	TGTGCCAGCAGTCTAGGGGAGGGGCGCACGACTGAAGCTTTCTTT	CASSLGEGRTTEAFF
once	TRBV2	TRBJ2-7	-	TGTGCCAGCAGACGGGGGGCAGGGCGGGTATCAACCTACGAGCAGTACTTC	CASRRGAGRVSTYEQYF
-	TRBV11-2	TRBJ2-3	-	TGTGCCAGCAGCTTAGGAGGAGATACGCAGTATTTT	CASSLGGDTQYF
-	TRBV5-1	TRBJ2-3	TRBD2	TGCGCCAGCAGCTTGGAATGGCGGGAGGGCCTTGCAGATACGCAGTATTTT	CASSLEWREGLADTQYF
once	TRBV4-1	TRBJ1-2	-	TGCGCCAGCAGCCATCATGAGGACAGCCACACCTTC	CASSHHEDSHTF
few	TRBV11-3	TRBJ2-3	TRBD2	TGTGCCAGCAGCCCACCTATAGCGGGGGGTACGCAGTATTTT	CASSPPIAGGTQYF
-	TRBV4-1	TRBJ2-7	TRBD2	TGCGCCAGCAGCCCCCTTTTGACTAGCGTCTCCTACGAGCAGTACTTC	CASSPLLTSVSYEQYF
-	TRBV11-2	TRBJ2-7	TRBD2	TGTGCCAGCACCTTAGGGACTAGCGGCCTCAACGAGCAGTACTTC	CASTLGTSGLNEQYF
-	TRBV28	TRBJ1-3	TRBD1	TGTGCCAGCAGTCCGACAGGGACCATCTGGAACACCATATATTTT	CASSPTGTIWNTIYF
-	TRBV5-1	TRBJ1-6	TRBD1	TGCGCCAGCAGCCGGGACAGAAATTCACCCCTCCACTTT	CASSRDRNSPLHF
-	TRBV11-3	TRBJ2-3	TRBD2	TGTGCCAGCAGCTTTAACGGGAGGTCAGATACGCAGTATTTT	CASSFNGRSDTQYF
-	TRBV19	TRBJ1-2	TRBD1	TGTGCCAGTAGTCCGGGGACAGGGGGTTCCTATGGCTACACCTTC	CASSPGTGGSYGYTF
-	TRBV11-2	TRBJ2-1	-	TGTGCCAGCAGCCCACCAGTATCGTACGAGCAGTTCTTC	CASSPPVSYEQFF
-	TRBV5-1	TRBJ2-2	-	TGCGCCAGCAGCTCTAACACCGGGGAGCTGTTTTTT	CASSSNTGELFF
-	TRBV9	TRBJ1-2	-	TGTGCCAGCGGAGGGGTTTCCGGCTATGGCTACACCTTC	CASGGVSGYGYTF
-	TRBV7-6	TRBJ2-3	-	TGTGCCAGCAGCCCGTCTAGGACAGATACGCAGTATTTT	CASSPSRTDTQYF
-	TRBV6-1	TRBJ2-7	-	TGTGCCAGCAGTGATCAACCGGGGAGTGAAGAGCAGTACTTC	CASSDQPGSEEQYF
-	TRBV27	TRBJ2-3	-	TGTGCCAGCAAAGGAGCGGCCCAAACAGATACGCAGTATTTT	CASKGAAQTDTQYF
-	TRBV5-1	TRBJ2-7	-	TGCGCCAGCAGCTTGGGCCCACCCCCTCCGCGGGAGCAGTACTTC	CASSLGPPPPREQYF
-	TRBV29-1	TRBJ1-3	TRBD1	TGCAGCGTTGGACAGGGGGCTTCTGGAAACACCATATATTTT	CSVGQGASGNTIYF